The sequence of this TCR beta chain was determined in a study of graft-versus-host responses after intestinal transplantation. Remarks on this clone: The antigen remains unidentified.

Whole-study results and caveats: Among recipient marrow samples, GvH clones were found; some appeared first in ileum or blood.

The CDR3 runs 12 residues. Trimming took 10 bases from V and 7 from J; bases not matched to a gene: 7. CDR1 is ENHRY and CDR2 is SYGVKD in the germline V gene. The assay was immunoSEQ multiplex PCR, and TCRdb's table has in-frame clones only and misses some. The data hold under 90,000 clones, with nearly 90% observed a single time. The source was unstimulated CD8+ T cells sorted from spleen or lymph node cells, collected before transplant. The chain carries TRBV10-3 and TRBJ2-1; the match to TRBD2 covers 7 bases. The source of this sequence is a human donor who was the organ donor for an intestinal transplant. The CDR3 spells CATLPGGNEQFF. For the CDR3, the DNA is TGTGCCACCCTCCCCGGGGGGAATGAGCAGTTCTTC.